This T cell receptor beta chain was recorded in a study of regulatory T cells in long-lasting Graves disease. General study points: Peripheral blood alone, not thyroid tissue, underwent study. Among the persistent patients, thousands of public clonotypes were shared, more than the roughly 970 shared among new patients.

Library construction for TCR beta used iRepertoire HTBI primers and Arm-PCR of CDR3 regions. TCRdb re-called the multiplex PCR reads with MiXCR, one entry per CDR3 protein. The sample contains approximately 400,000 distinct CDR3 sequences, more than 20% of which appear only once. With respect to this clonotype: The antigen is undetermined.

Time point indicated: persistent/refractory GD, antithyroid drugs over 5 years with positive TRAb. TCR sequences were obtained from RNA taken from PBMCs. By American Thyroid Association guidelines, Graves' disease was diagnosed in the cohort. The germline V gene encodes CDR1 MNHNS and CDR2 SASEGT. The CDR3 consists of 14 residues. Trimming stripped 6 bases from V and 3 bases from J, with 15 bases between. This TCR derives from a woman aged 35 to 49 with Graves disease. Source: peripheral blood mononuclear cells (PBMCs), taken when the disease was refractory, from a patient treated with antithyroid drugs. The chain joins TRBV6-1 to TRBJ2-7; D is unclear. In nucleotides, the CDR3 is TGTGCCAGCAGCCTCATGGACGCTCACTACGAGCAGTACTTC. Its translation is CASSLMDAHYEQYF.